This paragraph covers one T cell receptor (beta chain) sequence. The antigen is unknown. The data stem from a study of T cell responses to AZD1222 COVID-19 vaccine. Whole-study results and caveats: The study reported that nearly half of spike-specific TCRs target unmutated variant regions. The donor cohort was predominantly white British with a female majority, and clonal diversity may have been underestimated. Vaccine-associated CD4 TCRs ranged over spike, dominating at 160-218 and 743-854. Increased Spike-specific TCR breadth and depth were observed after two AZD1222 doses.

Germline V CDR1 and CDR2: GTSNPN, SVGIG (reference sequence). Trimming cost V 0 bases and J 3 bases, with 8 bases left between them. This CDR3 is built from 14 residues. Measured with immunoSEQ multiplex PCR; TCRdb has only the in-frame clones, and not every one. This sample carries 95,000 to 100,000 clones, around 84% of them seen once, and the ten largest clones take about 1.5%. Sequenced material: peripheral blood, taken on day 0 of AZD1222 vaccination. The chain has TRBV30 and TRBJ1-4; the D is unclear. This receptor was identified in an adult in good health. CDR3 DNA sequence: TGTGCCTGGAGTGTGGGGATGGCTAATGAAAAACTGTTTTTT. Its translation is CAWSVGMANEKLFF.